The 24 T cell receptor beta chains in this list originate from one sample, sequenced in a study of T cells after yellow fever vaccination. TCRdb ran MiXCR on the 5' RACE reads and lists one entry per CDR3 protein. The table shows more than 45,000 distinct CDR3 sequences, with approximately 6% occurring only once. This specimen was PBMCs, either bulk or a sorted T-cell subset (CD4+, CD8+, memory, or dextramer-sorted; not recorded which), taken on the day of the yellow fever booster vaccination. These receptors came from a man younger than 35 who received the YFV17D yellow fever vaccine.

Ten or more counts support this clonotype. The rearrangement links TRBV4-3 to TRBJ2-7; D gene ambiguous. Germline CDR1 and CDR2: LGHNA and YSLEER. V dropped 3 bases and J dropped 2 bases, with 14 bases sitting between them. The CDR3 extends over 15 amino acids. In nucleotides, the CDR3 is TGCGCCAGCAGCCAGGGTAACTCTGGGGCCTACGAGCAGTACTTC. It yields the protein CASSQGNSGAYEQYF.

Ten or more counts support this clonotype. This chain joins TRBV5-5 and TRBJ2-1, with TRBD1 matching 7 bases. Germline loops: CDR1 SGHKS, CDR2 YYEKEE (reference sequence). V dropped 3 bases and J dropped 14; count of bases not matched to a gene: 14. The CDR3 totals 14 residues. The CDR3 protein is CASSYSGTAKSEFF. The CDR3 DNA is TGTGCCAGCAGCTATTCCGGGACAGCAAAAAGCGAGTTCTTC.

This clonotype appeared a few times. The rearrangement links TRBV3-1 to TRBJ2-2; possibly TRBD1 or TRBD2 for D (5 bases each). Germline assignment: CDR1 LGHDT and CDR2 YNNKEL (reference sequence). This CDR3 is 15 amino acids long. Trimming left V 1 base short and J 4 bases short, with 10 bases between. CDR3 sequence: CASSQGGVGTGELFF. CDR3 nucleotide sequence: TGTGCCAGCAGCCAAGGAGGGGTTGGCACCGGGGAGCTGTTTTTT.

This clonotype was seen ten or more times. The chain couples TRBV7-9 to TRBJ2-3; the D is unclear. The CDR3 loop spans 14 amino acids. Looked up from germline, CDR1 is SEHNR and CDR2 is FQNEAQ (reference sequence). Trimming took off 3 bases at V and 0 bases at J, with 7 bases between the two ends. CDR3 DNA: TGTGCCAGCAGCTTGGTGGGGAGCACAGATACGCAGTATTTT. As protein: CASSLVGSTDTQYF.

V is TRBV28 and J is TRBJ2-2; D uncertain. V lost 1 base and J lost 5, with 14 bases in between. This CDR3 contains 16 residues. The V gene's germline CDR1 is MDHEN and CDR2 SYDVKM. CDR3 region: CASSLYWGERTGELFF. CDR3 nucleotide sequence: TGTGCCAGCAGTTTATACTGGGGTGAGAGGACCGGGGAGCTGTTTTTT.

The genes are TRBV5-4 and TRBJ2-1, with 7 bases lining up with TRBD1. Trimming cost V 2 bases and J 3 bases; bases outside gene matches: 5. The CDR3 sequence is 15 residues long. Looked up from germline, CDR1 is SGHNT and CDR2 is YYREEE (reference sequence). This CDR3 is CASSLSQGDYNEQFF. In DNA form, the CDR3 reads TGTGCCAGCAGCTTATCCCAGGGGGACTACAATGAGCAGTTCTTC.

This clonotype occurred a few times. This chain connects TRBV2 to TRBJ1-1; no definite D call. The germline V gene has CDR1 SNHLY and CDR2 FYNNEI. V was pared by 7 bases and J by 7 bases, with 16 bases between. This CDR3 has 13 amino acids. CDR3 DNA: TGTGCCAGCACCTCAGAGACCCCAGATGAAGCTTTCTTT. It encodes CASTSETPDEAFF.

The count of this clonotype is one. This chain uses TRBV4-3 with TRBJ2-1; 9 nucleotides match TRBD2. CDR3 size: 14 residues. V was clipped by 2 bases and J by 10 bases; unmatched bases: 6. CDR1 is LGHNA and CDR2 is YSLEER in the germline V gene. The CDR3 sequence is CASSQPASGEEQFF. Here the CDR3 DNA reads TGCGCCAGCAGCCAACCCGCTAGCGGGGAGGAGCAGTTCTTC.

This clonotype was observed at least ten times. This chain uses TRBV5-1 with TRBJ2-3; the D gene is possibly TRBD1 (5 bases). The length of the CDR3 is 14 residues. V was clipped by 4 bases and J by 4 bases, with 13 bases between them. Germline-derived CDR1 and CDR2 are SGHRS and YFSETQ. CDR3 nucleotides: TGCGCCAGCAGCCAGAACCCAGGGTCAGATACGCAGTATTTT. This sequence encodes CASSQNPGSDTQYF. Full variable domain (outside the CDR3, taken from reference TRBV5-1 and TRBJ2-3): KAGVTQTPRYLIKTRGQQVTLSCSPISGHRSVSWYQQTPGQGLQFLFEYFSETQRNKGNFPGRFSGRQFSNSRSEMNVSTLELGDSALYLCASSQNPGSDTQYFGPGTRLTVL.

This clonotype appeared many times. This chain uses TRBV29-1 with TRBJ2-3, with D hard to call. Germline V CDR1 and CDR2: SQVTM, ANQGSEA. The CDR3 is made up of 12 amino acids. V lost 7 bases and J lost 4, with 12 bases in between. CDR3 sequence: CSARGAADTQYF. Here the CDR3 DNA reads TGCAGCGCTCGTGGCGCCGCAGATACGCAGTATTTT.

As concerns this clonotype: This sequence may be a read error, since a much larger clone differs from it by one base. This chain uses TRBV6-5 with TRBJ2-7; TRBD2 aligns across 10 bases. The CDR3 has 15 residues. The V segment lost 5 bases and the J segment 8 bases; nucleotides outside the gene matches: 12. Germline CDR1 MNHEY, CDR2 SVGAGI. CDR3 DNA: TGTGCCAGCAGTAAACCGGGACTAGCGTCTCGCAAGCAGTACTTC. Translated, it gives CASSKPGLASRKQYF.

This clonotype was observed many times. V is TRBV4-1 and J is TRBJ2-1; D call uncertain. Per the germline V gene, CDR1 is MGHRA and CDR2 is YSYEKL. V was clipped by 0 bases and J by 6 bases, with 6 bases between them. This CDR3 region has 13 residues. CDR3 nucleotides: TGCGCCAGCAGCCAAGATTTATTCAATGAGCAGTTCTTC. It encodes CASSQDLFNEQFF.

The chain is built from TRBV3-1 and TRBJ1-2; no clear D gene. V lost 1 base to trimming and J lost 10 bases, with 7 bases between them. The CDR3 runs 11 residues. CDR1 is LGHDT and CDR2 is YNNKEL in the germline V gene (reference sequence). CDR3 sequence: CASSQAGVYTF. The CDR3 DNA is TGTGCCAGCAGCCAAGCGGGAGTCTACACCTTC.

This clonotype was picked up a small number of times. The rearrangement joins TRBV4-1 to TRBJ2-5; the match to TRBD1 covers 7 bases. Germline CDR1 reads MGHRA; CDR2 reads YSYEKL. This CDR3 has 17 residues. V was pared by 1 base and J by 2 bases, with 10 bases of the junction left unmatched. The CDR3 coding sequence is TGCGCCAGCAGCCAAGCTTATGTCGGGACAGCGCAAGAGACCCAGTACTTC. Protein: CASSQAYVGTAQETQYF.

The sample holds many counts of this clonotype. The chain recombines TRBV7-8 with TRBJ2-1; D gene ambiguous. The CDR3 covers 13 residues. Germline values: CDR1 SGHVS, CDR2 FQNEAQ. Trimming left V 5 bases short and J 4 bases short, with 9 bases between. CDR3: CASSPLSYNEQFF. CDR3 in DNA: TGTGCCAGCAGCCCTCTTAGTTACAATGAGCAGTTCTTC.

This clonotype was counted many times. The chain is built from TRBV5-6 and TRBJ2-7, with D unresolved. The CDR3 loop spans 13 amino acids. V lost 4 bases, J lost 0 bases, and 8 bases lay in between. Germline V gene lookup returns CDR1 SGHDT and CDR2 YYEEEE. CDR3 DNA sequence: TGTGCCAGCAGCCCAACACCCTCCTACGAGCAGTACGTC. This sequence encodes CASSPTPSYEQYV.

This clonotype was detected ten times or more. The chain joins TRBV9 to TRBJ1-6; D gene ambiguous. The germline CDR1 and CDR2 sequences are SGDLS and YYNGEE. The CDR3 spans 15 residues. Trimming left V 3 bases short and J 3 bases short, with 10 bases between. CDR3 loop: CASSEAGNYNSPLHF. CDR3 DNA: TGTGCCAGCAGCGAAGCTGGGAACTATAATTCACCCCTCCACTTT.

This clonotype has a handful of counts. V usage is TRBV6-6 and J usage is TRBJ2-7, with D possibly TRBD1 on 6 matching bases. The CDR3 loop spans 17 amino acids. Germline CDR1 and CDR2: MNHNY and SVGAGI (reference sequence). Between the trimmed V and J ends, which lost 2 bases and 1 base, there was a span of 18 bases. CDR3 DNA: TGTGCCAGCAGTTACACAACTACCCTGGACAGATCCTACGAGCAGTACTTC. Its translation: CASSYTTTLDRSYEQYF.

This clonotype was seen a few times. The chain is built from TRBV6-5 and TRBJ2-3; tentatively, D is TRBD1 or TRBD2 (6 bases each). The CDR3 runs 14 residues. V lost 3 bases to trimming and J lost 4 bases, with 11 bases between them. The germline CDR1 and CDR2 sequences are MNHEY and SVGAGI. CDR3 residues: CASSYGGPADTQYF. The DNA of the CDR3 is TGTGCCAGCAGTTATGGGGGGCCGGCAGATACGCAGTATTTT.

This clonotype was counted between two and nine times. This chain connects TRBV4-2 to TRBJ2-1; perhaps D is TRBD1 or TRBD2 (5 bases each). The CDR3 runs 15 residues. Germline V gene data show CDR1 as LGHNA and CDR2 as YNFKEQ. Trimming shortened V by 0 bases and J by 3 bases, and 9 bases separated the two germline ends. CDR3 loop: CASSQEGTGYNEQFF. The CDR3 DNA sequence: TGTGCCAGCAGCCAAGAAGGGACCGGCTACAATGAGCAGTTCTTC.

The rearrangement links TRBV3-1 to TRBJ2-5; 9 bases are shared with TRBD2. The trim removed 4 bases at V and 4 bases at J, leaving 7 bases unmatched. CDR3 length equals 15 residues. Looked up from germline, CDR1 is LGHDT and CDR2 is YNNKEL (reference sequence). Here the CDR3 reads CASSPERGARETQYF. CDR3 coding DNA: TGTGCCAGCAGCCCCGAGCGGGGGGCCAGAGAGACCCAGTACTTC.

This clonotype has at least ten counts. The chain couples TRBV4-1 to TRBJ2-3; TRBD1 agrees at 8 bases. Germline trimming cut 0 bases from V and 2 bases from J; bases unmatched to any gene: 4. Germline V gene data show CDR1 as MGHRA and CDR2 as YSYEKL. CDR3 length: 16 amino acids. CDR3 nucleotide sequence: TGCGCCAGCAGCCAAGATGGGACAGGATTCACAGATACGCAGTATTTT. Its protein product is CASSQDGTGFTDTQYF.

This clonotype came up many times. The chain combines TRBV29-1 with TRBJ2-3; 7 bases fit TRBD1. The CDR3 is 16 residues long. Germline CDR1 SQVTM, CDR2 ANQGSEA. V lost 4 bases, J lost 0 bases, and 10 bases stayed unmatched. DNA for the CDR3: TGCAGCGTTGGCCCCGGGCAGGGGGAGAGCACAGATACGCAGTATTTT. It encodes CSVGPGQGESTDTQYF.

The V call is TRBV11-2, the J call TRBJ1-6; weak D call: TRBD1 (5 bases). The germline V and J ends were trimmed by 5 bases and 10 bases, with 15 bases remaining between them. Germline values: CDR1 SGHAT, CDR2 FQNNGV. The CDR3 sequence is 14 residues long. CDR3 bases: TGTGCCAGCAGCCCTATGGCAGGGTCCTCACCCCTCCACTTT. Its protein is CASSPMAGSSPLHF.